These T cell receptor beta chains were read from a single sample in a study of cytomegalovirus exposure and HLA in healthy donors. Data came from immunoSEQ multiplex PCR; TCRdb stores just in-frame clones and leaves some out. Of about 150,000 clones listed, roughly 80% are singletons. The source material was PBMCs. These TCRs come from a young man in good health and CMV-seronegative. The CDR3 runs from the conserved cysteine through the conserved F or W. D genes are given only for firm matches. Not every row has a clone size; where given, it reads once, few, many or a size class.

TRBD1,TRBJ2-7,NA,TRBV7-2,TGTGCCAGCAGCCCAACCCCGGACAGGGCCCCCTACGAGCAGTACTTC,CASSPTPDRAPYEQYF
NA,TRBJ2-1,few,TRBV6-1,TGTGCCAGCAGTGAAGGCGGCCTCTCCTACAATGAGCAGTTCTTC,CASSEGGLSYNEQFF
TRBD1,TRBJ2-7,NA,TRBV5-1,TGCGCCCCAGACAGGGCTACCTACGAGCAGTACTTC,CAPDRATYEQYF
NA,TRBJ2-7,NA,TRBV5-1,TGCGCCAGCAGCTTGGGGGGCGGTGCCTCCTACGAGCAGTACTTC,CASSLGGGASYEQYF
NA,TRBJ2-1,NA,TRBV5-1,TGCGCCAGCAGCGGTGAGGGGGGGGTTTTCCACAATGAGCAGTTCTTC,CASSGEGGVFHNEQFF
NA,TRBJ2-7,NA,TRBV4-3,TGCGCCAGCAGCCAAGGGGGAGTCAGCTACGAGCAGTACTTC,CASSQGGVSYEQYF
TRBD1,TRBJ2-7,NA,TRBV27,TGTGCCAGCAGTTTACTGGGCCGGGACAGCCCGTACGAGCAGTACTTC,CASSLLGRDSPYEQYF
NA,TRBJ2-2,NA,TRBV5-4,TGTGCCAGCAGCTTCCCTGGGGTTGCGGGGGCCGGGGGGCTGTTTTTT,CASSFPGVAGAGGLFF
NA,TRBJ2-7,NA,TRBV14,TGTGCCAGCAGCCAACTACAGGGGGAGGGTTCCTACGAGCAGTACTTC,CASSQLQGEGSYEQYF
NA,TRBJ1-5,NA,TRBV12-2,TGTGCAAGTCGCTTAGAAGAGCAGGGTACCCAGCATTTT,CASRLEEQGTQHF
TRBD2,TRBJ2-7,NA,TRBV4-1,TGCGCCAGCAGCCAAGGGGGCGGGAGGCTCGAGCAGTACTTC,CASSQGGGRLEQYF
NA,TRBJ2-5,NA,TRBV9,TGTGCCAGCAGCGTAGAGACAGGTGGTCGGGAGACCCAGTACTTC,CASSVETGGRETQYF
NA,TRBJ2-6,few,TRBV7-9,TGTTCCAGCAGCCGCAGGACAGCTGGGGCCAACGTCCTGACTTTC,CSSSRRTAGANVLTF
TRBD2,TRBJ2-2,NA,TRBV2,TGTGCCAGCGGGGGACTAGCGGGAGTAACCGGGGAGCTGTTTTTT,CASGGLAGVTGELFF
NA,TRBJ2-7,NA,TRBV4-2,TGTGCCAGCAGCCAAGATAGGAACAGCCGCGCCTACGAGCAGTACTTC,CASSQDRNSRAYEQYF
TRBD1,TRBJ2-7,NA,TRBV6-6,TGTGCCAGCATAAGGGACAGGGGAAACAACGAGCAGTACTTC,CASIRDRGNNEQYF
TRBD2,TRBJ2-1,NA,TRBV5-1,TGCGCCAGCAGCCTTGACGGGACTAGCGGGACAAATGAGCAGTTCTTC,CASSLDGTSGTNEQFF
NA,TRBJ1-1,few,TRBV5-1,TGCGCCAGCAGCTTGGACCCGGACACTGAAGCTTTCTTT,CASSLDPDTEAFF
NA,TRBJ2-7,once,TRBV9,TGTGCCAGCAGCGTAGGGCAGGTTGGCGAGCAGTACTTC,CASSVGQVGEQYF
NA,TRBJ1-3,few,TRBV19,TGTGGTTCCTCTACGCAGGCCGCTGGAAACACCATATATTTT,CGSSTQAAGNTIYF
NA,TRBJ2-3,NA,TRBV6-1,TGTGCCAGCACCAATTGGGGGGGCACAGATACGCAGTATTTT,CASTNWGGTDTQYF
NA,TRBJ2-1,NA,TRBV7-2,TGTGCCAGCAGCAAAGGTGGCACTATCGTTGAGCAGTTCTTC,CASSKGGTIVEQFF
NA,TRBJ2-7,few,TRBV28,TGTGCCAGCAGTAGAGGCGGGAACTCCTACGAGCAGTACTTC,CASSRGGNSYEQYF
NA,TRBJ2-7,NA,TRBV7-2,TGTGCCAGCAGCTTAGGGACAGAATTCTACGAGCAGTACTTC,CASSLGTEFYEQYF
TRBD1,TRBJ2-7,NA,TRBV19,TGTGCCAGTAGTGGGACAGGGGTAAACGAGCAGTACTTC,CASSGTGVNEQYF
TRBD1,TRBJ1-2,NA,TRBV27,TGTGCCAGCAGTCTACAGGGGGCGATAGGCTACACCTTC,CASSLQGAIGYTF
TRBD1,TRBJ2-3,NA,TRBV7-9,TGTGCCAGCAGCTCGCGCCAGGGGGCTAGTCGGGATACGCAGTATTTT,CASSSRQGASRDTQYF
NA,TRBJ2-2,NA,TRBV28,TGTGCCAGCAACGGGAGAGGTCGGGGCGGGGAGCTGTTTTTT,CASNGRGRGGELFF
TRBD1,TRBJ1-2,few,TRBV7-2,TGTGCCAGCAGCTCGGACAGGGGGGGCTACACCTTC,CASSSDRGGYTF
NA,TRBJ2-2,NA,TRBV27,TGTGCCAGCAGTGCCAATCCTAGAGTTTCCGGGGAGCTGTTTTTT,CASSANPRVSGELFF
TRBD2,TRBJ2-7,NA,TRBV6-1,TGTGCCTGTGGGGATGGGGGGACTAGCCTCAGGGAGCAGTACTTC,CACGDGGTSLREQYF
NA,TRBJ1-2,NA,TRBV28,TGTGCCAGCAGTTCGGGTAAAGTAGGCTACACCTTC,CASSSGKVGYTF
NA,TRBJ2-1,NA,TRBV29-1,TGCAGCATTCCGGACCGGGACTTCTTTTGGAATGAGCAGTTCTTC,CSIPDRDFFWNEQFF